This is a list of T cell receptor beta chains from one sample in a study of blood T cell repertoires in COVID-19. The protocol was immunoSEQ multiplex PCR, while the TCRdb copy is restricted to in-frame clones and leaves out a portion. The sample consists of some 180,000 clones, less than 85% of them appearing once. The sample taken for sequencing was PBMCs or T cells enriched from blood (not recorded which). Receptors originate from a woman aged 55-69 years with acute COVID-19. Both conserved end residues are part of each CDR3. D genes are given only for firm matches. Part of the rows lack a size; the others show once, few, many or a class for expanded clones.

clone_size d_call cdr3_length j_call v_call cdr3_nt cdr3_aa
- - 18 TRBJ2-6 TRBV4-1 TGCGCCAGCAGCCAAGGGACAGCCGGCTCCTCTGGGGCCAACGTCCTGACTTTC CASSQGTAGSSGANVLTF
once - 17 TRBJ1-4 TRBV11-2 TGTGCCAGCAGCGCACCCGGGACACGGTTCACTAATGAAAAACTGTTTTTT CASSAPGTRFTNEKLFF
- - 12 TRBJ1-3 TRBV30 TGTGCCACAAACAGGGCTGGAAACACCATATATTTT CATNRAGNTIYF
- - 16 TRBJ1-2 TRBV19 TGTGCCAGTATCTCAAGGGGGAGAAGAGATCCTTATGGCTACACCTTC CASISRGRRDPYGYTF
few - 12 TRBJ1-2 TRBV24-1 TGTGCCACCAGTGAGGAGTTCTATGGCTACACCTTC CATSEEFYGYTF
- - 13 TRBJ2-2 TRBV9 TGTGCCAGCAGCGTAGCGTCGAGCGGGGAGCTGTTTTTT CASSVASSGELFF
- TRBD1 16 TRBJ2-4 TRBV13 TGTGCCAGCAGCTGGCGTCGGGACAGGGTTTCGAACATTCAGTACTTC CASSWRRDRVSNIQYF
- - 14 TRBJ2-2 TRBV24-1 TGTGCCACCAGTGATGGTCAGTATGCCGGGGAGCTGTTTTTT CATSDGQYAGELFF
- - 13 TRBJ1-2 TRBV19 TGTGCCAGTAGTATTGAGCTTAACTATGGCTACACCTTC CASSIELNYGYTF
- - 12 TRBJ1-2 TRBV24-1 TGTGCCACCGGAGATATGGGGGCCCCCTACACCTTC CATGDMGAPYTF
- - 14 TRBJ2-7 TRBV7-2 TGTGCCAGCAGCTTAGCCCGGGACAACCACGAGCAGTACTTC CASSLARDNHEQYF
- TRBD1 14 TRBJ1-2 TRBV5-6 TGTGCCAGCAGGACAGGGTTACTTAACTATGGCTACACCTTC CASRTGLLNYGYTF
- - 14 TRBJ2-7 TRBV27 TGTGCCAGCAGCCCGGAGCCCAGGGTCTACGAGCAGTACTTC CASSPEPRVYEQYF
once - 15 TRBJ1-1 TRBV9 TGTGCCAGCAGCGTAGAAGGGAGGATGAACACTGAAGCTTTCTTT CASSVEGRMNTEAFF